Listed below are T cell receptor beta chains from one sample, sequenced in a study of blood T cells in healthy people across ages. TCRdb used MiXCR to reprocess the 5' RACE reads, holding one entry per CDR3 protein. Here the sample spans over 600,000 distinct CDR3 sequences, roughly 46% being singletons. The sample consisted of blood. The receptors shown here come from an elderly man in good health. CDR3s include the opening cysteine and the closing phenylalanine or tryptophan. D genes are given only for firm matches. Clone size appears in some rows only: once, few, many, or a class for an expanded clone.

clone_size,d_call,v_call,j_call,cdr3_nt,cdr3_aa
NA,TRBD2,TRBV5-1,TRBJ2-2,TGCGCCAGCAGCTCGGGACTAGATACCGGGGAGCTGTTTTTT,CASSSGLDTGELFF
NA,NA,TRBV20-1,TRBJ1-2,TGCAGTGCTAGACCCGGAGCGAGTGGCTACACCTTC,CSARPGASGYTF
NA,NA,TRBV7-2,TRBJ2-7,TGTGCCAGCAGCGTAACACATAGCTCCTACGAGCAGTACTTC,CASSVTHSSYEQYF
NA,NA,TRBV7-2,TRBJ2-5,TGTGCCAGCAGCTTAGCGCTTCCGGGAAGGGAGACCCAGTACTTC,CASSLALPGRETQYF
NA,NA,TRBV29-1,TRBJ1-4,TGCAGCGGGGGGAGTCGTGAAAAACTGTTTTTT,CSGGSREKLFF
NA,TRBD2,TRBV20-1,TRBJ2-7,TGCAGTGCTTGGACTAGCGGGAGCCCCTACGAGCAGTACTTC,CSAWTSGSPYEQYF
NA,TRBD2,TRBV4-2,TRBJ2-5,TGTGCCAGCAGCCAAGAAACGCAACTAGCGGCCTCCTACAATGAGCGGTACTTC,CASSQETQLAASYNERYF
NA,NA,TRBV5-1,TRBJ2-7,TGCGCCAGCAGCGGGCGGGACGGTTCCACCTACGAGCAGTACTTC,CASSGRDGSTYEQYF
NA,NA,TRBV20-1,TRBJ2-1,TGCAGTGCTAGTTGGGAGTACGGCTACAATGAGCAGTTCTTC,CSASWEYGYNEQFF
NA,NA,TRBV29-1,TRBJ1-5,TGCAGCGTTGTTAACGTTCAAGGTGAGCCCCAGCATTTT,CSVVNVQGEPQHF
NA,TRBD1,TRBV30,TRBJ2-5,TGTGCCTGGAGTTCAGGGGGTGGCCATGAGACCCAGTACTTC,CAWSSGGGHETQYF
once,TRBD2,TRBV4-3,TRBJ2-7,TGCGCCAGCAGCCAATTTGTTTCGGCTAGCGGAAACTACAATGAGCAGTACTTC,CASSQFVSASGNYNEQYF
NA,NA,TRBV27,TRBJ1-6,TGTGCCAGCAGTATGAACTGGAATTCACCCCTCCACTTT,CASSMNWNSPLHF
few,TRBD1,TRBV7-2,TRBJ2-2,TGTGCCAGCAGCTTAGACTCAGGGGGATTAACCGGGGAGCTGTTTTTT,CASSLDSGGLTGELFF
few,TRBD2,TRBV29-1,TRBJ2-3,TGCAGCGTCGATCCCCTCACTAGCGGGAGGTCAGATACGCAGTATTTT,CSVDPLTSGRSDTQYF
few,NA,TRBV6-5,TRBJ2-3,TGTGCCAGCAGAAAGGGAGGAGGCACAGATACGCAGTATTTT,CASRKGGGTDTQYF
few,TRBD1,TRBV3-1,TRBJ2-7,TGTGCCAGCAGCCACGCCGGGACAGCCCCTCGTGGCGAGCAGTACTTC,CASSHAGTAPRGEQYF
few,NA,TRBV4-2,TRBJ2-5,TGTGCCAGCAGCCAGGCCGGGCTCAAGGAGACCCAGTACTTC,CASSQAGLKETQYF
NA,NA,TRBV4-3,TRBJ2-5,TGCGCCAGCAGCCAACATCTAGCTGAAGAGACCCAGTACTTC,CASSQHLAEETQYF
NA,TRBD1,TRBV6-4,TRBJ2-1,TGTGCCAGCAGTCAACAGGGGAGCCCCTACAATGAGCAGTTCTTC,CASSQQGSPYNEQFF
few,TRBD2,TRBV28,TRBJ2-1,TGTGCCAGCAGTCGAGAGAGGACTAGCAATGAGCAGTTCTTC,CASSRERTSNEQFF
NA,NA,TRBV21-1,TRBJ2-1,TGTGCCAGCAGCGGTGAGCAGTTCTTC,CASSGEQFF
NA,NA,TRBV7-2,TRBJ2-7,TGTGCCAGCAGCCCACTCGCAAGGAGCTCCTACGAGCAGTACTTC,CASSPLARSSYEQYF
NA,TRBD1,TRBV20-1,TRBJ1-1,TGCAGTGCTCTGTCAGGGGGTAAACACACTGAAGCTTTCTTT,CSALSGGKHTEAFF
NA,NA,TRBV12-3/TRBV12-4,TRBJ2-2,TGTGCCAGCAGTTTCTCGGGAGTGTATGGCGGGGAGCTGTTTTTT,CASSFSGVYGGELFF
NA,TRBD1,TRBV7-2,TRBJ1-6,TGTGCCAGCAGCCCCGACAGGGGGCGAAATTCACCCCTCCACTTT,CASSPDRGRNSPLHF
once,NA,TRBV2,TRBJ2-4,TGTGCCAGCAGTGAATCGGCAGGGGAAAACATTCAGTACTTC,CASSESAGENIQYF
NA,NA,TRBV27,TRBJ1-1,TGTGCCAGCAGTTTACCAGGCGTGGCTGAAGCTTTCTTT,CASSLPGVAEAFF
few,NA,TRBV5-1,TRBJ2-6,TGCGCCAGCAGCTTGGAGGGTCACAGGGTTGGGGCCAACGTCCTGACTTTC,CASSLEGHRVGANVLTF
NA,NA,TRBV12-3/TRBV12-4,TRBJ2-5,TGTGCCAGCAGTCGGGACAACCAAGAGACCCAGTACTTC,CASSRDNQETQYF
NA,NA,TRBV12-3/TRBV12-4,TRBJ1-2,TGTGCCAGCAGTTTTGACAGCACCTCGTATGGCTACACCTTC,CASSFDSTSYGYTF
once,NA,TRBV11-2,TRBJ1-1,TGTGCCAGCAGCCAATCTAGGGGTCAAGCTTTCTTT,CASSQSRGQAFF
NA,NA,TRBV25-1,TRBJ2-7,TGTGCCAGCAGTGGACCAGGGCTTGAGACTCAGTACTTC,CASSGPGLETQYF
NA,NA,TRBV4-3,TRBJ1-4,TGCGCCAGCAGCCAAGATCTGATGGGGGAAAAACTGTTTTTT,CASSQDLMGEKLFF
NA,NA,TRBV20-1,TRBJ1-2,TGCAGTGCTAGAGTGGGGGACCCTTACTATGGCTACACCTTC,CSARVGDPYYGYTF
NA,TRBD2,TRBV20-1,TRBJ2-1,TGCAGTGCTAGCCCCGGGACTAGCGGAATCAATGAGCAGTTCTTC,CSASPGTSGINEQFF
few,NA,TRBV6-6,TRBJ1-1,TGTGCCAGCAGTTACCGGACAGTAAGGGCTGAAGCTTTCTTT,CASSYRTVRAEAFF
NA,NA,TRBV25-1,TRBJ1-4,TGTGCCAGCAGTCCCGGTTCAGGGCCTAATGAAAAACTGTTTTTT,CASSPGSGPNEKLFF